This is a list of T cell receptor beta chains from one sample in a study of blood T cells in healthy people across ages. TCRdb re-derived calls from the 5' RACE reads in MiXCR, one entry per CDR3 protein. The sample lists around 970,000 distinct CDR3 sequences; 45% to 60% were seen once. The sample taken for sequencing was blood. These receptors all come from a woman aged 60 to 75 in good health. CDR3s include the opening cysteine and the closing phenylalanine or tryptophan. The D gene is left open where the match is weak. Clone size is shown for a subset of rows, as once, few, many or a class of expanded clone.

>NA|TRBJ2-7|NA|TRBV28
TGTGCCAGCACCGGTGTGGACTCCTACGAGCAGTACTTC
CASTGVDSYEQYF
>NA|TRBJ2-1|NA|TRBV15
TGTGCCACCAGCAGAATCCAAAGTTACAATGAGCAGTTCTTC
CATSRIQSYNEQFF
>NA|TRBJ1-5|NA|TRBV5-1
TGCGCCAGCAGCTTGGCGGGGGACGAGCCCCAGCATTTT
CASSLAGDEPQHF
>NA|TRBJ2-5|few|TRBV7-9
TGTGCCAGCAGCTTGGGATTCATCGCGGAGACCCAGTACTTC
CASSLGFIAETQYF
>NA|TRBJ2-7|few|TRBV12-3/TRBV12-4
TGTGCCAGCAGTTTAGGTGGGTTCGGGTACGAGCAGTACTTC
CASSLGGFGYEQYF
>NA|TRBJ2-5|NA|TRBV28
TGTGCCAGCAGTCCCCCCGGGGGAAAAGAGACCCAGTACTTC
CASSPPGGKETQYF
>NA|TRBJ1-5|NA|TRBV27
TGTGCCAGCAGCCGGAGGCCAAGATATCAGCCCCAGCATTTT
CASSRRPRYQPQHF
>NA|TRBJ1-5|NA|TRBV7-2
TGTGCCAGCAGTTCCGAACCGAATCAGCCCCAGCATTTT
CASSSEPNQPQHF
>TRBD2|TRBJ2-7|NA|TRBV5-1
TGCGCCAGCAGCCCCGGACTAGCGGGAGCCGGCTCCTACGAGCAGTACTTC
CASSPGLAGAGSYEQYF
>NA|TRBJ2-4|NA|TRBV2
TGTGCCAGCAGTATGCGAGGGAACATTCAGTACTTC
CASSMRGNIQYF
>NA|TRBJ2-1|NA|TRBV7-2
TGTGCCAGCAGCCAGGGACTTCAGGCCTACAATGAGCAGTTCTTC
CASSQGLQAYNEQFF
>TRBD1|TRBJ1-1|NA|TRBV7-8
TGTGCCAGCAGCTTAGACCGGGGACAGGGAGGAGCTGAAGCTTTCTTT
CASSLDRGQGGAEAFF